This is a list of T cell receptor beta chains from one sample in a study of technical replicates of blood from a few donors. The protocol was immunoSEQ multiplex PCR, while the TCRdb copy is restricted to in-frame clones and leaves out a portion. This sample has tens of thousands of clones, with roughly 90% found just once. Sequenced material: PBMCs. The receptors come from a human donor in good health. Some clones in this sample may be carry-over from other donors' samples. Both conserved end residues are part of each CDR3. D genes are given only for firm matches. Part of the rows lack a size; the others show once, few, many or a class for expanded clones.

J gene,D gene,V gene,clone size,CDR3 DNA,CDR3 protein
TRBJ2-5,TRBD2,TRBV7-2,.,TGTGCCAGCAGCTTAGCCGGGAGGGTCGAGACCCAGTACTTC,CASSLAGRVETQYF
TRBJ1-2,.,TRBV6-6,.,TGTGCCAGCCTACCCCACCAGGGAAACTATGGCTACACCTTC,CASLPHQGNYGYTF
TRBJ2-1,.,TRBV6-6,.,TGTGCCTCTACTGGGGGGGGCCGAACACCCAATGAGCAGTTCTTC,CASTGGGRTPNEQFF
TRBJ2-5,TRBD2,TRBV5-6,once,TGTGCCAGCAGTAAAATAGCGGGAGGGCCGGAGACCCAGTACTTC,CASSKIAGGPETQYF
TRBJ2-7,TRBD2,TRBV15,.,TGTGCCACCAGCAGAGATTGGACTAGCGCATCCTACGAGCAGTACTTC,CATSRDWTSASYEQYF
TRBJ1-5,.,TRBV4-1,medium-sized,TGCGCCAGCAGCCAAGGGGTTCGGATCGGGGACAATCAGCCCCAGCATTTT,CASSQGVRIGDNQPQHF
TRBJ2-2,TRBD2,TRBV2,.,TGTGCCAGCAGGCCTGGGGGTAGCGGGAGAACCGGGGAGCTGTTTTTT,CASRPGGSGRTGELFF
TRBJ2-3,TRBD2,TRBV5-4,.,TGTGCCAGCAGTCTGGGGACTAGCGGAAGCGGAGATACGCAGTATTTT,CASSLGTSGSGDTQYF
TRBJ2-1,.,TRBV7-3,.,TGTGCCAGCAGCCACCCGGGGGGCCTTGAGCAGTTCTTC,CASSHPGGLEQFF
TRBJ2-1,.,TRBV4-3,few,TGCGCCAGCAGCCAAGAATCCCGGGGGAAGCAGTTCTTC,CASSQESRGKQFF
TRBJ2-5,TRBD2,TRBV5-4,.,TGTGCCAGCAGCTTTCCTAGCGGGAGGGCCTGGGAGACCCAGTACTTC,CASSFPSGRAWETQYF
TRBJ2-1,TRBD2,TRBV4-2,.,TGTGCCAGCAGCCAAGATCAGGTAGGAGGACTAGCGGGTTCCAACTCGCGCAATGAGCAGTTCTTC,CASSQDQVGGLAGSNSRNEQFF
TRBJ1-6,.,TRBV19,once,TGTGCCAGTAGTATTCGGTGGTCCTATAATTCACCCCTCCACTTT,CASSIRWSYNSPLHF
TRBJ2-5,TRBD2,TRBV13,.,TGTGCCAGCAGCGAGACTAGCGTGCTGGAGACCCAGTACTTC,CASSETSVLETQYF
TRBJ2-6,.,TRBV27,.,TGTGCCAGCACCCTGGTGGGGAGCTCTGGGGCCAACGTCCTGACTTTC,CASTLVGSSGANVLTF
TRBJ1-1,.,TRBV2,.,TGTGCCAGCTGGACAAGAGGGAACACTGAAGCTTTCTTT,CASWTRGNTEAFF
TRBJ1-2,TRBD1,TRBV6-6,.,TGTGCCAGCAGCAATACCAGGGGGGACTATGGCTACACCTTC,CASSNTRGDYGYTF
TRBJ2-7,.,TRBV7-9,.,TGTGCCAGCAGCCGGGGAACCCTTAACGAGCAGTACTTC,CASSRGTLNEQYF
TRBJ2-7,.,TRBV2,.,TGTGCCAGCGGGGGCTTCGAAGTCTACGAGCAGTACTTC,CASGGFEVYEQYF
TRBJ2-2,.,TRBV5-1,.,TGCGCCAGCAGCTTGGAGGAGGGATACACCGGGGAGCTGTTTTTT,CASSLEEGYTGELFF
TRBJ2-7,TRBD1,TRBV2,once,TGTGCCAGCACTCGAGACAGGGGATCCTACGAGCAGTACTTC,CASTRDRGSYEQYF
TRBJ1-5,.,TRBV5-8,.,TGTGCCAGCAGCCCCCGTGAGAGGGTTGGCAATCAGCCCCAGCATTTT,CASSPRERVGNQPQHF
TRBJ2-1,TRBD2,TRBV6-4,.,TGTGCCAGCAGTGACGGGACTAGCGGGGGTAATGAGCAGTTCTTC,CASSDGTSGGNEQFF
TRBJ1-2,TRBD1,TRBV19,.,TGTGCCAGTAGTATACTCTTGGGGACAGTCCTTAACTATGGCTACACCTTC,CASSILLGTVLNYGYTF
TRBJ2-1,TRBD2,TRBV18,.,TGTGCCAGCGCCCCTAGCGGGAGGTACAATGAGCAGTTCTTC,CASAPSGRYNEQFF
TRBJ2-1,.,TRBV5-6,.,TGTGCCAGCAGCGTGACTAGATATGAGCAGTTCTTC,CASSVTRYEQFF
TRBJ1-3,TRBD1,TRBV19,.,TGTGCCAGTAGTTCAGGGACAGCGCCTGGAAACACCATATATTTT,CASSSGTAPGNTIYF
TRBJ2-7,.,TRBV6-1,once,TGTGCCAGCAGCTGGGGCAACTCCTACGAGCAGTACTTC,CASSWGNSYEQYF
TRBJ2-7,TRBD1,TRBV5-8,once,TGTGCCAGCAGTTTCGACAGGGGGCTCTACGAGCAGTACTTC,CASSFDRGLYEQYF
TRBJ1-2,TRBD1,TRBV6-5,once,TGTGCCAGCAGGCGACAGGGTAACTATGGCTACACCTTC,CASRRQGNYGYTF
TRBJ1-5,.,TRBV7-2,once,TGTGCCAGCAGCTTATGGGGGGGGAGGTATAGCAATCAGCCCCAGCATTTT,CASSLWGGRYSNQPQHF
TRBJ2-7,TRBD1,TRBV7-9,once,TGTGCCAGCAGCGGGTGGGGACAGGGTACCTACGAGCAGTACTTC,CASSGWGQGTYEQYF
TRBJ2-3,TRBD1,TRBV7-8,once,TGTGCCAGCAGCTTAGCGGGACAGCCTACAGATACGCAGTATTTT,CASSLAGQPTDTQYF
TRBJ2-7,.,TRBV6-5,.,TGTGCCAGCAGTCACAGGGGACTCACCTACGAGCAGTACTTC,CASSHRGLTYEQYF
TRBJ2-7,.,TRBV7-8,once,TGTGCCAGCAGCTCACAGGGCCACTACGAGCAGTACTTC,CASSSQGHYEQYF
TRBJ2-5,.,TRBV29-1,.,TGCAGCGTTGAAACCGGAGGATCAGAGACCCAGTACTTC,CSVETGGSETQYF
TRBJ1-6,.,TRBV5-1,.,TGCGCCAGCAGACGCGGACAAAGCTCCTATAATTCACCCCTCCACTTT,CASRRGQSSYNSPLHF
TRBJ1-1,.,TRBV4-3,.,TGCGCCAGCAGCCAAGAGGGCAGGGGAAACACTGAAGCTTTCTTT,CASSQEGRGNTEAFF
TRBJ2-4,TRBD2,TRBV7-2,once,TGTGCCAGCAGCTTCAGCGGGGGCAGAGCTCAGTACTTC,CASSFSGGRAQYF
TRBJ2-7,TRBD1,TRBV5-1,.,TGCGCCAGCAGTTATCCGGGACAGATCTACGAGCAGTACTTC,CASSYPGQIYEQYF
TRBJ2-5,.,TRBV7-3,.,TGTGCCAGCAGCTCCCGGGGTGGGAGCGGAGAGACCCAGTACTTC,CASSSRGGSGETQYF
TRBJ2-5,.,TRBV18,once,TGTGCCAGCTCACCATTAGGTGGAGAAGAGACCCAGTACTTC,CASSPLGGEETQYF
TRBJ2-5,.,TRBV7-8,.,TGTGCCAGCAGCTCCGGACAGCCCCCCGAGACCCAGTACTTC,CASSSGQPPETQYF
TRBJ1-4,.,TRBV5-1,.,TGCGCCAGCAGCTTGGTGGCAGGGGATGAAAAACTGTTTTTT,CASSLVAGDEKLFF
TRBJ2-2,TRBD2,TRBV13,.,TGTGCCAGCAGCTTCACCCTAGCGGGAATCCACCGGGAGCTGTTTTTT,CASSFTLAGIHRELFF
TRBJ2-1,TRBD2,TRBV7-2,.,TGTGCCAGCAGCCCCAGCGGGAGGGCGGATGAGCAGTTCTTC,CASSPSGRADEQFF
TRBJ1-1,.,TRBV30,once,TGTGCCTGGACCGGGAGGGCACGTACTGAAGCTTTCTTT,CAWTGRARTEAFF
TRBJ1-1,TRBD1,TRBV27,.,TGTGCCAGCAGCCCTGTCCCCACAGGGGTTATGAACACTGAAGCTTTCTTT,CASSPVPTGVMNTEAFF
TRBJ2-7,TRBD1,TRBV4-3,.,TGCGCCAGCAACAGGGACAGGGCCTACGAGCAGTACTTC,CASNRDRAYEQYF
TRBJ2-7,.,TRBV27,.,TGTGCCAGCAGTGTCGAACAGGGTTCCTACGAGCAGTACTTC,CASSVEQGSYEQYF
TRBJ2-1,.,TRBV27,.,TGTGCCAGCAGTGTAGCAGGGTACAATGAGCAGTTCTTC,CASSVAGYNEQFF
TRBJ1-1,.,TRBV29-1,.,TGCAGCGTTGAAGCTCCCTCGGGTGAAGCTTTCTTT,CSVEAPSGEAFF
TRBJ2-1,TRBD2,TRBV5-4,.,TGTGCCAGCAGCTTGGTTGCGGGAGGCTACAATGAGCAGTTCTTC,CASSLVAGGYNEQFF
TRBJ2-3,TRBD1,TRBV29-1,.,TGCAGCGTTAAACAGGGGAGCACAGATACGCAGTATTTT,CSVKQGSTDTQYF
TRBJ1-1,.,TRBV5-4,.,TGTGCCAGCAGCTTGATCCTAAACACTGAAGCTTTCTTT,CASSLILNTEAFF